This T cell receptor beta chain was found in a study of radiotherapy plus CTLA-4 blockade in lung cancer. The CDR3 covers 15 residues. Germline-derived CDR1 and CDR2 are SGHDT and YYEEEE. Assay used: immunoSEQ multiplex PCR; TCRdb lists only in-frame clones, some missing. Of 70,000 to 90,000 clones detected, around 80% appear once; the ten largest clones hold approximately 0.73%. As concerns this clone: Compared with germline, one end of the junction differs, possibly owing to a read error.

The source is a human donor with non-small cell lung cancer who had stable disease on radiotherapy plus ipilimumab. This rearrangement joins TRBV5-6 to TRBJ2-1; maybe TRBD1 (5 bases). The sample here was peripheral blood, taken from a patient treated with radiotherapy plus ipilimumab. CDR3 amino acids: CASSLGDSSYNEQFF. Written as DNA, the CDR3 is TGTGCCAGCAGTTTGGGCGACAGTTCCTACAATGAGCAGTTCTTC.